The sequence of this T cell receptor beta chain was determined in a study of early stage breast cancer tumors. The study, taken as a whole, reports: Tumor and normal breast were distinguished via blood comparison in most of the 16 patients.

The CDR3 sequence is 15 residues long. CDR1 SGHKS and CDR2 YYEKEE come from the germline V gene (reference sequence). In this sample, this clone turned up once. Antigen: not known. One end of the junction is discordant with germline, which a read error may explain. Only in-frame clones appear in the TCRdb table, and some are missing; sequencing was by immunoSEQ multiplex PCR. The sample holds around 25,000 clones, about 70% seen once. The rearrangement uses TRBV5-5 and TRBJ2-5, with TRBD2 identical over 11 bases. The TCR sequence derives from a person between 55 and 70 years old with breast cancer. Sequences were obtained from breast tumor tissue. The CDR3, as DNA: TGCGCCAGCAGCTCACTAGCGGGAGAGGGAGAGACCCAGTACTTC. This gives the protein CASSSLAGEGETQYF.